This T cell receptor (beta chain) was identified in a study of T-cell memory formation after mild COVID-19. V was cut by 6 bases and J by 2 bases, with 10 bases left in between. CDR1 is DFQATT and CDR2 is SNEGSKA in the germline V gene (reference sequence). The CDR3 contains 13 residues. This clonotype turned up a few times. TCRdb reanalysed the 5' RACE reads using MiXCR and keeps one entry per CDR3 protein. The top ten clones hold about 20% of a sample with roughly 310,000 distinct CDR3 sequences, more than 15% of them seen once. The sequence came from a man younger than 35 who had mild COVID-19 (a few samples of this study predate the infection). Cell type and time point are not known. Material for sequencing was PBMCs or a T cell subset sorted from them (not recorded which). The chain joins TRBV20-1 to TRBJ1-4; D gene ambiguous. This CDR3 reads CSASIVTNEKLFF. DNA for the CDR3: TGCAGTGCCTCGATAGTGACTAATGAAAAACTGTTTTTT.